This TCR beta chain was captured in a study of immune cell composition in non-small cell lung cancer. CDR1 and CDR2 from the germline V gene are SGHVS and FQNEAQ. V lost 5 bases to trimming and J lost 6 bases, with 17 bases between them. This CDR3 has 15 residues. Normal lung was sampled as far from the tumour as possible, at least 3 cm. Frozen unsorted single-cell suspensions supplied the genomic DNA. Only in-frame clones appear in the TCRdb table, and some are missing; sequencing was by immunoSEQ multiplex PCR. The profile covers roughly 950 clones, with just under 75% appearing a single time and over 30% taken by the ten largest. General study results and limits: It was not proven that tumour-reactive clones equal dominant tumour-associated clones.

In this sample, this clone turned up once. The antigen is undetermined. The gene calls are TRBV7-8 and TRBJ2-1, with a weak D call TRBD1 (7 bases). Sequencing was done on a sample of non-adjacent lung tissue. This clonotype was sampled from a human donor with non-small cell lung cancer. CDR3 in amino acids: CASSPRGALGNEQFF. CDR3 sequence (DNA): TGTGCCAGCAGCCCCAGGGGGGCCCTCGGCAATGAGCAGTTCTTC.